Listed below are T cell receptor beta chains from one sample, sequenced in a study of OX40 agonist ivuxolimab in advanced cancers. Repertoires were generated with immunoSEQ multiplex PCR, while TCRdb's copy carries only in-frame clones and drops some. The data show under 65,000 clones, with 84% seen just once and 2.1% held by the top ten. This specimen was CD4+ or CD8+ T cells sorted from blood, taken in a trial of the OX40 agonist ivuxolimab. Every receptor here comes from an adult with an advanced solid tumor such as melanoma, head and neck, liver or kidney cancer. Both conserved end residues are part of each CDR3. Fields, in order: J gene, clone size, D gene, V gene, CDR3 DNA, CDR3 protein. A D gene is named only where the DNA matches it firmly. Size is stated for part of the rows, as once, few or many counts, or as a class when the clone is expanded.

j_gene: TRBJ2-1; abundance: -; d_gene: -; v_gene: TRBV25-1; CDR3nt: TGTGCCAGCGAAATACTAGGGAGCCCCTACAATGAGCAGTTCTTC; CDR3aa: CASEILGSPYNEQFF
j_gene: TRBJ2-2; abundance: few; d_gene: -; v_gene: TRBV6-1; CDR3nt: TGTGCCAGCAGCAGACAGACGATAAACACCGGGGAGCTGTTTTTT; CDR3aa: CASSRQTINTGELFF
j_gene: TRBJ2-6; abundance: once; d_gene: -; v_gene: TRBV7-3; CDR3nt: TGTGCCAGCAGCCCTGGGGCCAACGTCCTGACTTTC; CDR3aa: CASSPGANVLTF
j_gene: TRBJ1-1; abundance: -; d_gene: -; v_gene: TRBV7-8; CDR3nt: TGTGCCAGCAGCTTAGGTAGAGGGGCCGACACTGAAGCTTTCTTT; CDR3aa: CASSLGRGADTEAFF
j_gene: TRBJ1-5; abundance: -; d_gene: -; v_gene: TRBV25-1; CDR3nt: TGTGCCAGCAGTGAGAAGAATCAGCCCCAGCATTTT; CDR3aa: CASSEKNQPQHF
j_gene: TRBJ2-3; abundance: -; d_gene: -; v_gene: TRBV9; CDR3nt: TGTGCCAGCAGCGTAGAAGGGGGACCCGGGGCGCAGTATTTT; CDR3aa: CASSVEGGPGAQYF
j_gene: TRBJ1-6; abundance: -; d_gene: -; v_gene: TRBV9; CDR3nt: TGTGCCAGCAGCGTAGGGTTCCGGCAGAGCTCCTATAATTCACCCCTCCACTTT; CDR3aa: CASSVGFRQSSYNSPLHF
j_gene: TRBJ2-2; abundance: once; d_gene: -; v_gene: TRBV11-2; CDR3nt: TGTGCCAGCAGCTCCCCAGGGCCCAGGGCCAGCACCGGGGAGCTGTTTTTT; CDR3aa: CASSSPGPRASTGELFF
j_gene: TRBJ1-4; abundance: -; d_gene: -; v_gene: TRBV7-9; CDR3nt: TGTGCCAGCAGCCGGGGCCCCGGGGAAAAACTGTTTTTT; CDR3aa: CASSRGPGEKLFF
j_gene: TRBJ1-5; abundance: few; d_gene: TRBD1; v_gene: TRBV28; CDR3nt: TGTGCCAGCAGCGTCCCTACGACAGGGTACCAGCCCCAGCATTTT; CDR3aa: CASSVPTTGYQPQHF
j_gene: TRBJ2-7; abundance: -; d_gene: -; v_gene: TRBV15; CDR3nt: TGTGCCACCAGCAGAGGCCTCACCTACGAGCAGTACTTC; CDR3aa: CATSRGLTYEQYF
j_gene: TRBJ2-3; abundance: few; d_gene: -; v_gene: TRBV9; CDR3nt: TGTGCCAGCAGCGTAACGGCACAACGCACAGATACGCAGTATTTT; CDR3aa: CASSVTAQRTDTQYF
j_gene: TRBJ2-1; abundance: -; d_gene: TRBD2; v_gene: TRBV5-1; CDR3nt: TGCGCCAGCAGCCTCACCACCGCGGGACTAGCGCGTCAGAGCTCCTACAATGAGCAGTTCTTC; CDR3aa: CASSLTTAGLARQSSYNEQFF
j_gene: TRBJ1-1; abundance: -; d_gene: TRBD1; v_gene: TRBV18; CDR3nt: TGTGCCAGCTCACCATTGACAGGGCGGAACACTGAAGCTTTCTTT; CDR3aa: CASSPLTGRNTEAFF
j_gene: TRBJ2-7; abundance: once; d_gene: TRBD2; v_gene: TRBV4-2; CDR3nt: TGTGCCAGCAGCCAAGATGGAGCTAGCGGGACATCCTACGAGCAGTACTTC; CDR3aa: CASSQDGASGTSYEQYF
j_gene: TRBJ2-5; abundance: -; d_gene: -; v_gene: TRBV27; CDR3nt: TGTGCCAGCAGTTTATATTCAAACCAAGAGACCCAGTACTTC; CDR3aa: CASSLYSNQETQYF
j_gene: TRBJ2-2; abundance: -; d_gene: -; v_gene: TRBV11-2; CDR3nt: TGTGCCAGCACCTTCAACCGGGGAAACACCGGGGAGCTGTTTTTT; CDR3aa: CASTFNRGNTGELFF
j_gene: TRBJ1-5; abundance: once; d_gene: -; v_gene: TRBV5-6; CDR3nt: TGTGCCAGCAGCTTGGGGGGGTTACCTAATCAGCCCCAGCATTTT; CDR3aa: CASSLGGLPNQPQHF
j_gene: TRBJ2-2; abundance: -; d_gene: -; v_gene: TRBV4-1; CDR3nt: TGCGCCAGCAGCACAGGGAGGTCCACCGGGGAGCTGTTTTTT; CDR3aa: CASSTGRSTGELFF
j_gene: TRBJ2-1; abundance: -; d_gene: TRBD2; v_gene: TRBV4-1; CDR3nt: TGCGCCAGCAGCCAAGCTCTAGCGGGAGTAGCCTACAATGAGCAGTTCTTC; CDR3aa: CASSQALAGVAYNEQFF
j_gene: TRBJ2-1; abundance: -; d_gene: TRBD2; v_gene: TRBV5-4; CDR3nt: TGTGCCAGCAGCGAGCGGGGGGCCGAGGTAGGGCAGTTCTTC; CDR3aa: CASSERGAEVGQFF
j_gene: TRBJ2-1; abundance: -; d_gene: TRBD2; v_gene: TRBV27; CDR3nt: TGTGCCAGCAGTCGAAAAGGGACTAGCGGGGGCCTAGGGAATGAGCAGTTCTTC; CDR3aa: CASSRKGTSGGLGNEQFF
j_gene: TRBJ2-3; abundance: -; d_gene: TRBD2; v_gene: TRBV9; CDR3nt: TGTGCCAGCAGCGTCGGGACTACCTCCACAGATACGCAGTATTTT; CDR3aa: CASSVGTTSTDTQYF
j_gene: TRBJ2-1; abundance: -; d_gene: -; v_gene: TRBV7-6; CDR3nt: TGTGCCAGCAGCCCCGGACAGAACTTAAGGTCCTACAATGAGCAGTTCTTC; CDR3aa: CASSPGQNLRSYNEQFF
j_gene: TRBJ1-4; abundance: -; d_gene: -; v_gene: TRBV18; CDR3nt: TGTGCCAGCTCACCAACAGAAGAGGGAAAACTGTTTTTT; CDR3aa: CASSPTEEGKLFF
j_gene: TRBJ1-3; abundance: few; d_gene: -; v_gene: TRBV20-1; CDR3nt: TGCAGTGCCCCCCGGGGAAACACCATATATTTT; CDR3aa: CSAPRGNTIYF
j_gene: TRBJ2-5; abundance: once; d_gene: -; v_gene: TRBV2; CDR3nt: TGTGCCAGCAGTGCCGTCAGACAAGAGACCCAGTACTTC; CDR3aa: CASSAVRQETQYF
j_gene: TRBJ1-1; abundance: once; d_gene: TRBD1; v_gene: TRBV30; CDR3nt: TGTGCCTGGAGGTTACCAGGGGGAAGGGACGGTGAAGCTTTCTTT; CDR3aa: CAWRLPGGRDGEAFF
j_gene: TRBJ2-2; abundance: -; d_gene: TRBD1; v_gene: TRBV5-6; CDR3nt: TGTGCCAGCAGCCGGGACAGCAACACCGGGGAGCTGTTTTTT; CDR3aa: CASSRDSNTGELFF
j_gene: TRBJ2-2; abundance: -; d_gene: TRBD2; v_gene: TRBV28; CDR3nt: TGTGCCAGCAGTTCCGGGCTAGCGGGGAACACCGGGGAGCTGTTTTTT; CDR3aa: CASSSGLAGNTGELFF
j_gene: TRBJ2-5; abundance: -; d_gene: TRBD1; v_gene: TRBV5-1; CDR3nt: TGCGCCAGCAGCTTGGGACAGGGGAGGGAGACCCAGTACTTC; CDR3aa: CASSLGQGRETQYF
j_gene: TRBJ2-7; abundance: -; d_gene: TRBD2; v_gene: TRBV18; CDR3nt: TGTGCCAGCTCACCACGGACTAGCGAAGTCTACGAGCAGTACTTC; CDR3aa: CASSPRTSEVYEQYF
j_gene: TRBJ1-1; abundance: -; d_gene: -; v_gene: TRBV30; CDR3nt: TGTGCCTGGAGTCTTGGCAGTGGACGGATGAACACTGAAGCTTTCTTT; CDR3aa: CAWSLGSGRMNTEAFF
j_gene: TRBJ2-7; abundance: -; d_gene: TRBD2; v_gene: TRBV30; CDR3nt: TGTGCCTGGACTTCGGGGGGACCAAGCTCCTACGAGCAGTACTTC; CDR3aa: CAWTSGGPSSYEQYF
j_gene: TRBJ2-2; abundance: once; d_gene: -; v_gene: TRBV15; CDR3nt: TGTGCCAGTAAACGGGCGGTGGGGGACACCGGGGAGCTGTTTTTT; CDR3aa: CASKRAVGDTGELFF
j_gene: TRBJ2-3; abundance: -; d_gene: TRBD2; v_gene: TRBV10-2; CDR3nt: TGCGCCAGTCGCCTTCTGACTAGCGGGGACACAGATACGCAGTATTTT; CDR3aa: CASRLLTSGDTDTQYF
j_gene: TRBJ2-2; abundance: -; d_gene: -; v_gene: TRBV6-5; CDR3nt: TGTGCCAGCAGGAAGGGAGATGGGACCGGGGAGCTGTTTTTT; CDR3aa: CASRKGDGTGELFF
j_gene: TRBJ1-6; abundance: few; d_gene: -; v_gene: TRBV7-3; CDR3nt: TGTGCCAGCAGCTTTTCCGCCGGGGGAGTTTCACCCCTCCACTTT; CDR3aa: CASSFSAGGVSPLHF
j_gene: TRBJ1-6; abundance: many; d_gene: -; v_gene: TRBV5-1; CDR3nt: TGCGCCAGCAGGAGTGAGAGTAATTCACCCCTCCACTTT; CDR3aa: CASRSESNSPLHF
j_gene: TRBJ2-7; abundance: -; d_gene: -; v_gene: TRBV10-1; CDR3nt: TGCGCCAGCAGTGCCCGGGGTAGCTCCTACGAGCAGTACTTC; CDR3aa: CASSARGSSYEQYF
j_gene: TRBJ2-2; abundance: -; d_gene: TRBD2; v_gene: TRBV6-5; CDR3nt: TGTGCCAGCTCCGGGACTAGATCGGGCGGGGAGCTGTTTTTT; CDR3aa: CASSGTRSGGELFF
j_gene: TRBJ1-2; abundance: -; d_gene: -; v_gene: TRBV10-3; CDR3nt: TGTGCCATCAGTGAACAGGGAATGGGTATTGGCTACACCTTC; CDR3aa: CAISEQGMGIGYTF